This T cell receptor (beta chain) was sequenced in a study of blood T cell repertoires in COVID-19. About the research overall: Acute and convalescent COVID-19 specimens originated in the United States, Italy and Spain. T cells, B-cell-depleted T cells, or PBMCs supplied cDNA or gDNA.

In the authors' workflow: Scientists estimated how many nucleated cells there were by amplifying reference gene primers. Profiling relied on immunoSEQ multiplex PCR, and the TCRdb table lists in-frame clones only, not all of them. V and J calls plus clone size are reproduced from that table; the DNA served to infer D and trimming. This table has 90,000 to 120,000 clones, about 80% appearing once. The CDR3 sequence is 16 residues long. Trimming shortened V by 7 bases and J by 4 bases, and 21 bases separated the two germline ends. From germline, CDR1 is LNHDA and CDR2 SQIVND (reference sequence). J is TRBJ2-3 and V is TRBV19; D might be TRBD2 (7 bases). This receptor was identified in a woman older than 75 with active or convalescent COVID-19. Sequencing used peripheral blood. CDR3 sequence reads: CASNPTRGGGADTQYF. The CDR3 nucleotides are TGTGCCAGTAACCCCACCCGAGGGGGGGGCGCAGATACGCAGTATTTT. Full variable domain (outside the CDR3, taken from reference TRBV19 and TRBJ2-3): DGGITQSPKYLFRKEGQNVTLSCEQNLNHDAMYWYRQDPGQGLRLIYYSQIVNDFQKGDIAEGYSVSREKKESFPLTVTSAQKNPTAFYLCASNPTRGGGADTQYFGPGTRLTVL.